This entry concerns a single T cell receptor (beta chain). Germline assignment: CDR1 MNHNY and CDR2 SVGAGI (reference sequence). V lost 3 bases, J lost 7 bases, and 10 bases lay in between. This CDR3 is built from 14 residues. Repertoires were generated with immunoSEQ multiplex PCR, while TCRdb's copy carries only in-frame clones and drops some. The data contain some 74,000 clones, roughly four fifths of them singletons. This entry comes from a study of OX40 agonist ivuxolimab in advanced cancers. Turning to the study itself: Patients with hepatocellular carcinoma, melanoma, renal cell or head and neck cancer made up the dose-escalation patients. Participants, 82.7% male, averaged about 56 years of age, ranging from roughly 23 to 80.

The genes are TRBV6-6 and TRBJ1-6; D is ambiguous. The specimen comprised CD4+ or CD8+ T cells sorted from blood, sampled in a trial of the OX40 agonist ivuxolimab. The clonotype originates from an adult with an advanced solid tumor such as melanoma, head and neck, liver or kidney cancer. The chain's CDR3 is CASSYGETNSPLHF. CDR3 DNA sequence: TGTGCCAGCAGTTATGGGGAGACCAATTCACCCCTCCACTTT.